Below are 23 T cell receptor beta chains sequenced from a single sample in a study of T cells after yellow fever vaccination. A single record per CDR3 protein comes from TCRdb applying MiXCR to the 5' RACE reads. The table lists hundreds of thousands of distinct CDR3 sequences, around 4% of them singletons. The sequencing here drew on PBMCs, taken on the day of the yellow fever booster vaccination. The receptor set was obtained from a man aged 18 to 30 who received the YFV17D yellow fever vaccine.

This clonotype was seen a few times. This chain uses TRBV5-1 with TRBJ1-1; 9 bases fit TRBD1. The germline gives CDR1 SGHRS, CDR2 YFSETQ. The V gene end was trimmed by 4 bases and the J gene end by 4 bases; junction bases not matched to a gene: 8. The CDR3 sequence is 15 residues long. For the CDR3, the DNA is TGCGCCAGCAGCATAGGACAGGGGATTGGCACTGAAGCTTTCTTT. As protein: CASSIGQGIGTEAFF.

This clonotype was counted a few times. Here the CDR3 reads CASSLRPGYEQYV. The CDR3 region has the DNA TGCGCCAGCAGCCTCCGCCCGGGGTACGAGCAGTACGTC. The rearrangement joins TRBV5-1 to TRBJ2-7, with D perhaps matching TRBD2 (5 bases). The germline V gene has CDR1 SGHRS and CDR2 YFSETQ. The CDR3 covers 13 residues. V lost 4 bases, J lost 4 bases, and 12 bases lay in between.

V gene TRBV7-9 combines with J gene TRBJ1-1; D is possibly TRBD1 (6 bases). CDR1 and CDR2 (germline): SEHNR, FQNEAQ (reference sequence). Trimming cost V 8 bases and J 1 base, with 14 bases left between them. CDR3 length: 14 residues. The CDR3 protein is CASDSTGSNTEAFF. The CDR3, as DNA: TGTGCCAGCGACTCGACAGGTTCGAACACTGAAGCTTTCTTT.

The table lists this clonotype with many counts. This chain connects TRBV10-3 to TRBJ2-7; no clear D gene. The V gene's germline CDR1 is ENHRY and CDR2 SYGVKD. CDR3 length equals 13 residues. The V and J ends lost 2 bases and 3 bases respectively, with 8 bases between them. The DNA for the CDR3 is TGTGCCATCAGTGAGAGGCAGTTCTACGAGCAGTACGTC. Its translation: CAISERQFYEQYV.

This clonotype was counted ten times or more. The chain has TRBV4-2 and TRBJ1-2; 8 positions match TRBD1. Germline V gene sequence: CDR1 LGHNA, CDR2 YNFKEQ. CDR3 length: 17 amino acids. Germline trimming cut 3 bases from V and 0 bases from J; bases unmatched to any gene: 9. For the CDR3, the DNA is TGTGCCAGCAGCCAGGCCTATGGGACAGGCGCTAACTATGGCTACACCTTC. This codes for CASSQAYGTGANYGYTF.

The chain recombines TRBV12-3 or TRBV12-4 with TRBJ1-2, with 7 bases that match TRBD1. Trimming removed 6 bases from V and 5 bases from J; junction bases left unmatched: 9. The length of the CDR3 is 14 residues. CDR3: CASSRYRGMYGYTF. The CDR3 nucleotides read TGTGCCAGCAGCCGCTACAGGGGCATGTATGGCTACACCTTC.

This clonotype showed up many times. The chain has TRBV19 and TRBJ2-7; D is undetermined. Deletions cut 2 bases from V and 0 bases from J, with 8 bases between. Germline CDR1 LNHDA, CDR2 SQIVND (reference sequence). The CDR3 spans 14 residues. Here the CDR3 reads CASSIRVYSYEQYF. For the CDR3, the DNA is TGTGCCAGTAGTATACGTGTATACTCCTACGAGCAGTACTTC.

This clonotype turned up a few times. CDR3: CASSEPGTLTYGYTF. The CDR3 DNA is TGTGCCAGCAGTGAACCCGGGACTCTTACCTATGGCTACACCTTC. The chain carries TRBV6-1 and TRBJ1-2; D is perhaps TRBD1 (5 bases). Trimming cost V 2 bases and J 4 bases, with 14 bases left between them. CDR1 and CDR2 from the germline V gene are MNHNS and SASEGT. The CDR3 extends over 15 amino acids.

This clonotype was detected ten times or more. The V gene is TRBV21-1, the J gene TRBJ1-2. TRBV21-1 is a recognized pseudogene. This CDR3 has 13 amino acids. CDR3 amino acids: CASSKRDLFFYTF. The CDR3, as DNA: TGTGCCAGCAGCAAGAGGGACCTTTTCTTCTACACCTTC.

This clonotype was recorded at least ten times. V gene TRBV7-2 combines with J gene TRBJ1-1, with D unclear. This CDR3 has 14 amino acids. V was shortened by 7 bases and J by 3 bases, with 15 bases between the two germline ends. Germline CDR1 reads SGHTA; CDR2 reads FQGNSA. The CDR3 DNA follows: TGTGCCAGCAACTTCCCCGGTAGGGACACTGAAGCTTTCTTT. This codes for CASNFPGRDTEAFF.

J is TRBJ1-1 and V is TRBV2; no clear D gene. CDR1 and CDR2 (germline): SNHLY, FYNNEI. Trimming shortened V by 9 bases and J by 4 bases, and 9 bases separated the two germline ends. There are 11 residues in the CDR3. CDR3 region: CARSISTEAFF. The CDR3 bases are TGTGCCAGGAGCATAAGCACTGAAGCTTTCTTT.

In its sample, this clonotype was seen a few times. The gene calls are TRBV7-9 and TRBJ1-2; 8 bases are a match to TRBD1. Germline CDR1 reads SEHNR; CDR2 reads FQNEAQ (reference sequence). This CDR3 has 14 amino acids. J lost 3 bases, V lost 8 bases, and 8 bases had no gene match. The CDR3, as DNA: TGTGCCAGCCACCCACTACAGGGGGACTATGGCTACACCTTC. It encodes CASHPLQGDYGYTF.

CDR3 sequence reads: CASSPFGQGGSNQPQHF. Here the CDR3 DNA reads TGTGCCAGTAGTCCATTTGGACAGGGCGGTAGCAATCAGCCCCAGCATTTT. The gene calls are TRBV19 and TRBJ1-5, with 8 bases identical to TRBD1. The CDR3 spans 17 residues. From germline, CDR1 is LNHDA and CDR2 SQIVND (reference sequence). V lost 5 bases to trimming and J lost 0 bases; unmatched junction nucleotides: 9.

V usage is TRBV25-1 and J usage is TRBJ1-1; D is ambiguous. V gave up 6 bases and J gave up 2 bases, with 13 bases separating them. CDR1 is MGHDK and CDR2 is SYGVNS in the germline V gene. The CDR3 runs 14 residues. This CDR3 reads CASSFLTENTEAFF. In DNA, the CDR3 is TGTGCCAGCAGCTTCCTGACGGAAAACACTGAAGCTTTCTTT.

In DNA, the CDR3 is TGTGCCAGCAGTCGACAGGGGGAGAACTATGGCTACACCTTC. Protein product: CASSRQGENYGYTF. The chain couples TRBV5-6 to TRBJ1-2; 9 bases are a match to TRBD1. The V gene end was trimmed by 5 bases and the J gene end by 2 bases; junction bases not matched to a gene: 4. CDR1 is SGHDT and CDR2 is YYEEEE in the germline V gene. CDR3 size: 14 residues.

This clonotype appeared a few times. The V call is TRBV6-2 or TRBV6-3, the J call TRBJ2-5; perhaps TRBD2 as D (6 bases). Trimming removed 5 bases from V and 5 bases from J, with 18 bases in between. From germline, CDR1 is MNHEY and CDR2 SVGEGT. The CDR3 is 15 residues long. CDR3 region: CASSPLRGIEETQYF. As DNA, the CDR3 is TGTGCCAGCAGTCCCCTGCGGGGTATAGAGGAGACCCAGTACTTC.

V usage is TRBV5-5 and J usage is TRBJ2-2; D is unclear. In germline, CDR1 is SGHKS, CDR2 YYEKEE (reference sequence). The CDR3 runs 11 residues. V lost 7 bases and J 6 bases, leaving 7 bases between the germline ends. CDR3 protein: CASVISGELFF. The CDR3 bases are TGTGCCAGCGTCATCTCCGGGGAGCTGTTTTTT.

The chain recombines TRBV5-1 with TRBJ2-7, with D uncertain. V was pared by 4 bases and J by 1 base, with 12 bases between. In germline, CDR1 is SGHRS, CDR2 YFSETQ. This CDR3 region has 14 residues. CDR3 protein: CASSPQTDSYEQYV. The CDR3 DNA reads as TGCGCCAGCAGCCCCCAGACCGATTCCTACGAGCAGTACGTC.

This clonotype has more than one count but fewer than ten. The rearrangement uses TRBV12-3 or TRBV12-4 and TRBJ1-1, with D perhaps matching TRBD1 (5 bases). Trimming took 1 base from V and 3 from J, leaving 9 bases between them. The length of the CDR3 is 14 residues. CDR3 region: CASSLGQGYTEAFF. The CDR3 region has the DNA TGTGCCAGCAGTTTAGGTCAGGGTTACACTGAAGCTTTCTTT.

This clonotype appeared many times. The chain joins TRBV12-3 or TRBV12-4 to TRBJ2-1; TRBD2 matches at 7 bases. V lost 2 bases, J lost 5 bases, and 6 bases stayed unmatched. The CDR3 runs to 15 residues. CDR3 protein: CASSLTGGKHNEQFF. CDR3 in DNA: TGTGCCAGCAGTTTAACGGGGGGTAAACACAATGAGCAGTTCTTC.

This clonotype was seen more than once but under ten times. The J gene is TRBJ2-2, the V gene TRBV7-2, with unresolved D. Trimming removed 7 bases from V and 0 bases from J, with 12 bases in between. Germline V CDR1 and CDR2: SGHTA, FQGNSA. The CDR3 is made up of 15 amino acids. The CDR3 DNA reads TGTGCCAGCACCGCCAGACTGCCGAACACCGGGGAGCTGTTTTTT. This encodes CASTARLPNTGELFF. The full variable domain, rest sourced from reference TRBV7-2 and TRBJ2-2, is GAGVSQSPSNKVTEKGKDVELRCDPISGHTALYWYRQSLGQGLEFLIYFQGNSAPDKSGLPSDRFSAERTGGSVSTLTIQRTQQEDSAVYLCASTARLPNTGELFFGEGSRLTVL.

This clonotype was counted at least ten times. The CDR3 loop reads CASSLTSGGTVETQYF. For the CDR3, the DNA is TGCGCCAGCAGCTTGACTAGCGGGGGAACAGTGGAGACCCAGTACTTC. The V gene is TRBV5-1, the J gene TRBJ2-5, with 11 bases aligning to TRBD2. The V gene's germline CDR1 is SGHRS and CDR2 YFSETQ. CDR3 length: 16 residues. V lost 1 base to trimming and J lost 5 bases; unmatched junction nucleotides: 7. Drawing the rest from reference TRBV5-1 and TRBJ2-5, the complete variable domain is KAGVTQTPRYLIKTRGQQVTLSCSPISGHRSVSWYQQTPGQGLQFLFEYFSETQRNKGNFPGRFSGRQFSNSRSEMNVSTLELGDSALYLCASSLTSGGTVETQYFGPGTRLLVL.

This clonotype was seen repeatedly, ten times or more. The CDR3 nucleotides read TGCGCCAGCAGCTTGGAGACAGGGTATGGCTACACCTTC. Translating gives CASSLETGYGYTF. This chain links TRBV5-1 with TRBJ1-2; TRBD1 aligns across 7 bases. In germline, CDR1 is SGHRS, CDR2 YFSETQ. V lost 0 bases, J lost 5 bases, and 1 base stayed unmatched. This CDR3 has 13 residues.